The 10 T cell receptor beta chains given below trace back to one sample, sequenced in a study of CD4+ T cells in melanoma. The protocol was immunoSEQ multiplex PCR, while the TCRdb copy is restricted to in-frame clones and leaves out a portion. The sample lists 6,600 or so clones, around 66% seen once, with 22% in the top ten. The sample comprised cells from a culture (not recorded whether cultured in vitro). Source of these receptors: a human donor with melanoma.

In this sample, this clone turned up a few times. This chain uses TRBV5-4 with TRBJ2-5, with TRBD1 as a possible D gene (6 bases). The length of the CDR3 is 15 residues. Germline CDR1 SGHNT, CDR2 YYREEE (reference sequence). The ends were cut back, 0 bases at V and 0 bases at J, with 9 bases in the middle. The CDR3 loop reads CASSLGTVYQETQYF. The CDR3 bases are TGTGCCAGCAGCTTGGGGACAGTGTACCAAGAGACCCAGTACTTC.

This chain uses TRBV19 with TRBJ2-7, with 10 bases fitting TRBD1. The CDR3 contains 17 residues. Germline assignment: CDR1 LNHDA and CDR2 SQIVND (reference sequence). The V segment lost 3 bases and the J segment 6 bases; nucleotides outside the gene matches: 14. The CDR3 DNA follows: TGTGCCAGTAGTATTGTGTATGGGACAGGGGCGTTCGGCGAGCAGTACTTC. As protein: CASSIVYGTGAFGEQYF.

J is TRBJ1-4 and V is TRBV3-1 (or the pseudogene TRBV3-2); the D gene is possibly TRBD1 (5 bases). The V and J ends lost 1 base and 3 bases respectively, with 12 bases between them. The CDR3 runs to 16 residues. CDR1 is LGHDT, CDR2 YNNKEL, per germline (reference sequence). This CDR3 reads CASSQALDTSNEKLFF. The CDR3, as DNA: TGTGCCAGCAGCCAAGCCCTGGACACTTCTAATGAAAAACTGTTTTTT.

The gene calls are TRBV11-2 and TRBJ2-5, with 10 bases matching TRBD2. CDR3 length: 16 amino acids. Germline CDR1 is SGHAT and CDR2 is FQNNGV. The J segment lost 2 bases and the V segment lost 5 bases, leaving 8 bases of the junction unmatched. The CDR3 here is CASSPGGTSAQETQYF. Here the CDR3 DNA reads TGTGCCAGCAGCCCAGGGGGGACTAGCGCACAAGAGACCCAGTACTTC.

The table lists this clone with a count of one. The chain combines TRBV7-9 with TRBJ2-1; D may match TRBD1 or TRBD2 (5 bases each). The CDR3 has 14 amino acids. CDR1 SEHNR and CDR2 FQNEAQ come from the germline V gene (reference sequence). Between the trimmed V and J ends, which lost 4 bases and 8 bases, there was a span of 15 bases. The CDR3 DNA reads TGTGCCAGCAGCTCGGTACTCCAGGGACATGAGCAGTTCTTC. As protein: CASSSVLQGHEQFF.

This chain uses TRBV5-4 with TRBJ2-3; TRBD2 aligns across 13 bases. The CDR3 consists of 16 residues. J was trimmed by 10 bases and V by 4 bases; bases with no gene match: 12. Germline CDR1 and CDR2: SGHNT and YYREEE (reference sequence). The CDR3 DNA is TGTGCCAGCAGCCCCGGGACTAGCGGGGCCCTACGGTCGCAGTATTTT. It specifies CASSPGTSGALRSQYF.

By share of the sample, this clone is medium-sized. This sequence joins TRBV7-9 and TRBJ2-7, with 7 bases lining up with TRBD1. The V and J ends lost 5 bases and 3 bases, in that order; junction bases with no gene match: 13. The CDR3 totals 16 residues. The germline CDR1 and CDR2 sequences are SEHNR and FQNEAQ (reference sequence). The CDR3 DNA sequence: TGTGCCAGCAGCCACCCAAACAGGGACAGAAACTACGAGCAGTACTTC. It codes for CASSHPNRDRNYEQYF.

The chain's CDR3 is CASSSRRATNEKLFF. In DNA form, the CDR3 reads TGTGCCAGCAGCTCAAGACGAGCAACTAATGAAAAACTGTTTTTT. The V and J genes are TRBV7-8 and TRBJ1-4; D call uncertain. V was cut by 4 bases and J by 0 bases, with 9 bases left in between. The length of the CDR3 is 15 residues. The V gene's germline CDR1 is SGHVS and CDR2 FQNEAQ. The complete variable domain, with remaining parts taken from reference TRBV7-8 and TRBJ1-4, reads GAGVSQSPRYKVAKRGQDVALRCDPISGHVSLFWYQQALGQGPEFLTYFQNEAQLDKSGLPSDRFFAERPEGSVSTLKIQRTQQEDSAVYLCASSSRRATNEKLFFGSGTQLSVL.

The genes are TRBV19 and TRBJ2-7; D gene unclear. V gave up 3 bases and J gave up 7 bases, with 16 bases separating them. This CDR3 has 14 residues. The germline CDR1 and CDR2 sequences are LNHDA and SQIVND (reference sequence). In DNA form, the CDR3 reads TGTGCCAGTAGTATTCGGGCCGGCGTGAGGGAGCAGTACTTC. Its translation is CASSIRAGVREQYF. Based on the CDR3 plus reference TRBV19 and TRBJ2-7, the full variable domain is DGGITQSPKYLFRKEGQNVTLSCEQNLNHDAMYWYRQDPGQGLRLIYYSQIVNDFQKGDIAEGYSVSREKKESFPLTVTSAQKNPTAFYLCASSIRAGVREQYFGPGTRLTVT.

A single count supports this clone. This rearrangement joins TRBV7-9 to TRBJ1-1; 10 bases align to TRBD1. This CDR3 contains 13 residues. Unmatched junction bases numbered 9, after V lost 6 bases and J lost 11 bases. Germline CDR1 SEHNR, CDR2 FQNEAQ (reference sequence). Written as DNA, the CDR3 is TGTGCCAGCAGTTCCGACAGGGGGCTCGGGGCTTTCTTT. Its protein is CASSSDRGLGAFF.